Listed below are T cell receptor beta chains from one sample, sequenced in a study of OX40 agonist ivuxolimab in advanced cancers. Only in-frame clones appear in the TCRdb table, and some are missing; sequencing was by immunoSEQ multiplex PCR. The table lists around 62,000 clones, 80% to 90% of them singletons. The sequencing used CD4+ or CD8+ T cells sorted from blood, collected in a trial of the OX40 agonist ivuxolimab. The receptors here all came from an adult with an advanced solid tumor such as melanoma, head and neck, liver or kidney cancer. Both conserved end residues are part of each CDR3. A D gene is named only where the DNA matches it firmly. Size values are once, few and many counts, or a class for expanded clones, and some rows have none.

V,size,J,D,CDR3,DNA
TRBV25-1,-,TRBJ1-1,-,CASSELGGAPNTEAFF,TGTGCCAGCAGTGAATTAGGGGGGGCACCGAACACTGAAGCTTTCTTT
TRBV7-8,-,TRBJ1-2,-,CASSPQGGDPYGYTF,TGTGCCAGCAGCCCCCAGGGTGGAGACCCCTATGGCTACACCTTC
TRBV21-1,-,TRBJ1-1,-,CASSKDPTEAFF,TGTGCCAGCAGCAAAGACCCCACTGAAGCTTTCTTT
TRBV19,-,TRBJ1-5,TRBD1,CASSQRGTGVSQPQHF,TGTGCCAGTAGTCAAAGAGGGACAGGGGTCAGTCAGCCCCAGCATTTT
TRBV5-1,-,TRBJ2-5,TRBD2,CASGPGLAGVETQYF,TGCGCCAGCGGGCCGGGACTAGCGGGGGTAGAGACCCAGTACTTC
TRBV6-5,-,TRBJ2-5,TRBD2,CASSPGLAWETQYF,TGTGCCAGCAGTCCGGGACTAGCGTGGGAGACCCAGTACTTC
TRBV7-9,-,TRBJ2-3,-,CASSRAGTDTQYF,TGTGCCAGCAGCCGGGCAGGGACAGATACGCAGTATTTT
TRBV25-1,once,TRBJ1-6,-,CASSEYMQGILHF,TGTGCCAGCAGTGAATATATGCAGGGGATCCTCCACTTT
TRBV6-6,-,TRBJ2-5,TRBD1,CASSYSMTGGETQYF,TGTGCCAGCAGTTACTCGATGACAGGGGGAGAGACCCAGTACTTC
TRBV5-8,-,TRBJ1-6,-,CASSLDDGSPLHF,TGTGCCAGCAGCTTGGACGACGGCTCACCCCTCCACTTT
TRBV21-1,-,TRBJ2-7,-,CASSKDGLAPSSYEQYF,TGTGCCAGCAGCAAAGATGGACTAGCTCCTAGCTCCTACGAGCAGTACTTC
TRBV11-1,-,TRBJ2-3,-,CASSSSPRGWGTDTQYF,TGTGCCAGCAGCTCGTCCCCCAGGGGCTGGGGCACAGATACGCAGTATTTT
TRBV11-2,few,TRBJ1-2,TRBD1,CASSPREGQGARGYTF,TGTGCCAGCAGCCCCCGAGAGGGGCAGGGGGCGCGGGGCTACACCTTC
TRBV4-1,few,TRBJ2-7,TRBD1,CASSQEGGSYTYEQYF,TGCGCCAGCAGCCAAGAAGGGGGCAGTTACACCTACGAGCAGTACTTC
TRBV5-4,few,TRBJ2-3,-,CASSLGGADTQYF,TGTGCCAGCAGCTTGGGGGGGGCAGATACGCAGTATTTT
TRBV6-5,once,TRBJ2-2,-,CASWYEVLFF,TGTGCCAGCTGGTACGAGGTGCTGTTTTTT
TRBV9,-,TRBJ1-1,-,CASSVGPGMEAEAFF,TGTGCCAGCAGCGTAGGACCGGGGATGGAGGCTGAAGCTTTCTTT
TRBV7-3,-,TRBJ1-5,-,CASSLGPFQPQHF,TGTGCCAGCAGCCTGGGACCTTTTCAGCCCCAGCATTTT
TRBV6-5,few,TRBJ1-3,-,CASSYRGIGNTIYF,TGTGCCAGCAGTTACAGGGGGATAGGAAACACCATATATTTT
TRBV2,few,TRBJ1-6,-,CASSPGTGTTPLHF,TGTGCCAGCAGTCCAGGGACGGGGACTACACCCCTCCACTTT